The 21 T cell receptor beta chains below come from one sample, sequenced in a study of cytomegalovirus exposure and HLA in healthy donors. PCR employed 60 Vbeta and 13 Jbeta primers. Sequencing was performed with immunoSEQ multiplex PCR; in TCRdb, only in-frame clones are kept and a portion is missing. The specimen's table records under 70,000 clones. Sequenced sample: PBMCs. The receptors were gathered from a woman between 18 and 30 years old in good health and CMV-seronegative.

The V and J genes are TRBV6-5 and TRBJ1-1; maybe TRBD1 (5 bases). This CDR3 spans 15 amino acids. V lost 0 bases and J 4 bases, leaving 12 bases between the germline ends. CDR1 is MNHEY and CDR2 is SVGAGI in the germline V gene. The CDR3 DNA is TGTGCCAGCAGTTACTCGGGGGGGTACGGCACTGAAGCTTTCTTT. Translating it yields CASSYSGGYGTEAFF.

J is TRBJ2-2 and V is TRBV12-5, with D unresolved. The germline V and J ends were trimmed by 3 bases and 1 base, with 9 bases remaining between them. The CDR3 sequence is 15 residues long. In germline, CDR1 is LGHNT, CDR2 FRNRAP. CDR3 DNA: TGTGCTAGTGGTTTCGTACAGTTGAACACCGGGGAGCTGTTTTTT. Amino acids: CASGFVQLNTGELFF.

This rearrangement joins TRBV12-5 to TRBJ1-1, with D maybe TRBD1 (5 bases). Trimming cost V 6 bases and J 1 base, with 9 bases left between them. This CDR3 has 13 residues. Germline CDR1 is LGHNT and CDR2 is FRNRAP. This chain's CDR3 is CASGIRGNTEAFF. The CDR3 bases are TGTGCTAGTGGGATAAGGGGGAACACTGAAGCTTTCTTT. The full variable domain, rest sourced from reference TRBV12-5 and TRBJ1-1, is DARVTQTPRHKVTEMGQEVTMRCQPILGHNTVFWYRQTMMQGLELLAYFRNRAPLDDSGMPKDRFSAEMPDATLATLKIQPSEPRDSAVYFCASGIRGNTEAFFGQGTRLTVV.

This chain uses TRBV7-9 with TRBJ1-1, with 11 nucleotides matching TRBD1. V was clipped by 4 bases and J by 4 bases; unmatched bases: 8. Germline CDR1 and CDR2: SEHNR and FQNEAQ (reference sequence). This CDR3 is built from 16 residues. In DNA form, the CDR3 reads TGTGCCAGCAGCTCCCTACTGGGGACAGGGGGCACTGAAGCTTTCTTT. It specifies CASSSLLGTGGTEAFF.

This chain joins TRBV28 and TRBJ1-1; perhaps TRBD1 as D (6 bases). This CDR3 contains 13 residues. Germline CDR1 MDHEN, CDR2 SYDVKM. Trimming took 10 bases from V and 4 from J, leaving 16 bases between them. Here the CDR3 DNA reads TGTGCCATACAGGGTCTATTGGTCACTGAAGCTTTCTTT. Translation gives CAIQGLLVTEAFF.

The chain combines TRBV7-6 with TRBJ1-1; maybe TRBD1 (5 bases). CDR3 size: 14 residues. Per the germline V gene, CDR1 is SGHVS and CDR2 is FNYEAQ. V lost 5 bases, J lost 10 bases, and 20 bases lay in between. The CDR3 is CASSPRGTTIGAFF. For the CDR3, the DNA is TGTGCCAGCAGCCCTCGGGGGACGACTATTGGAGCTTTCTTT.

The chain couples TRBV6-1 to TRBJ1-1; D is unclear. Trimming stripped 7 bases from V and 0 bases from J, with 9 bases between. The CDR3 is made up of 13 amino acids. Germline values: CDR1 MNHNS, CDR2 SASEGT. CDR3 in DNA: TGTGCCAGCACTTTAGAGCTGAACACTGAAGCTTTCTTT. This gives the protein CASTLELNTEAFF.

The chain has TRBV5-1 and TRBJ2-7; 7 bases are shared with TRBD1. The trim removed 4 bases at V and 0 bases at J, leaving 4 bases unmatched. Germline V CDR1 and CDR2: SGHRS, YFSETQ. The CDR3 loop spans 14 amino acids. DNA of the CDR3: TGCGCCAGCAGCACAGGGACAGACTCCTACGAGCAGTACTTC. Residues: CASSTGTDSYEQYF.

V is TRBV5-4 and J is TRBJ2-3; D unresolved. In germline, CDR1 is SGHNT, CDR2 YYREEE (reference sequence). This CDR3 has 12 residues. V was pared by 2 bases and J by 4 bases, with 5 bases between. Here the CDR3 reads CASSLLPDTQYF. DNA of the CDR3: TGTGCCAGCAGCTTACTCCCAGATACGCAGTATTTT. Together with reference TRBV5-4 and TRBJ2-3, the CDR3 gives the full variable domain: ETGVTQSPTHLIKTRGQQVTLRCSSQSGHNTVSWYQQALGQGPQFIFQYYREEENGRGNFPPRFSGLQFPNYSSELNVNALELDDSALYLCASSLLPDTQYFGPGTRLTVL.

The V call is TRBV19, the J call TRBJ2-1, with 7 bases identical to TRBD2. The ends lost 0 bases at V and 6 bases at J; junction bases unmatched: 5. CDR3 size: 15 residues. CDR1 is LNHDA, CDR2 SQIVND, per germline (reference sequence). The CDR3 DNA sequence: TGTGCCAGTAGTATAGATTCGGCTAGCGGCAATGAGCAGTTCTTC. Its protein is CASSIDSASGNEQFF.

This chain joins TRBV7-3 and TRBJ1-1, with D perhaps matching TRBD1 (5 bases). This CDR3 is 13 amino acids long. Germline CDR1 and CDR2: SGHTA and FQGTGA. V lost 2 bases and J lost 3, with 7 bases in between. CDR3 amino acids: CASSLEGDTEAFF. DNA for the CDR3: TGTGCCAGCAGCTTAGAAGGGGACACTGAAGCTTTCTTT.

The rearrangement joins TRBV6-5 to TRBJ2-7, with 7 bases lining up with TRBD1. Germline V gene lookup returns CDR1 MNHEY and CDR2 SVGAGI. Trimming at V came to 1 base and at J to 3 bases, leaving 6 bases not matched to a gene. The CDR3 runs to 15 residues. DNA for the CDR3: TGTGCCAGCAGTTACTACAGGGGCGTTAACTACGAGCAGTACTTC. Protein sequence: CASSYYRGVNYEQYF.

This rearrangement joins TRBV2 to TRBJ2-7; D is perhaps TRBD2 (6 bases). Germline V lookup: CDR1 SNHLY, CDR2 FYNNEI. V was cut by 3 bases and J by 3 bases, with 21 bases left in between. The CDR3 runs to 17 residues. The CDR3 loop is CASSDGRRRDGLYEQYF. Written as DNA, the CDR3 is TGTGCCAGCAGTGATGGCAGGCGGAGGGATGGTCTCTACGAGCAGTACTTC.

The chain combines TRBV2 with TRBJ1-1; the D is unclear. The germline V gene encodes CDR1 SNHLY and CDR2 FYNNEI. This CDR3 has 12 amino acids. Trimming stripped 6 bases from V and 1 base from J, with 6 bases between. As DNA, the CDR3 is TGTGCCAGCAGGGGCGAGAACACTGAAGCTTTCTTT. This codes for CASRGENTEAFF.

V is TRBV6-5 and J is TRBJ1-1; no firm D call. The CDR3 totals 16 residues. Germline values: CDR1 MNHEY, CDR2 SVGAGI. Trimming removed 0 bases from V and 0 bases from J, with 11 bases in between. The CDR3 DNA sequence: TGTGCCAGCAGTTACTCGAAATCAGTGATGAACACTGAAGCTTTCTTT. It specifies CASSYSKSVMNTEAFF.

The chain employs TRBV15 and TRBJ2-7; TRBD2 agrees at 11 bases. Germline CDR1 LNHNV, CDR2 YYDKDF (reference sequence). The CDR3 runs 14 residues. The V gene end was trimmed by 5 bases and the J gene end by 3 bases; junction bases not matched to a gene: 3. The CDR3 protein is CATSLAGGVYEQYF. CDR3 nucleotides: TGTGCCACCAGCCTAGCGGGGGGAGTCTACGAGCAGTACTTC.

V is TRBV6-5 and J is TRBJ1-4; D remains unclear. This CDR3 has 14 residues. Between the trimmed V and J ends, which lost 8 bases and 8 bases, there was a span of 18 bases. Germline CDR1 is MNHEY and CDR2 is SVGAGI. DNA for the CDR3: TGTGCCAGCGGCGTCGGGAGTTTCAGGGAAAAACTGTTTTTT. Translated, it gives CASGVGSFREKLFF.

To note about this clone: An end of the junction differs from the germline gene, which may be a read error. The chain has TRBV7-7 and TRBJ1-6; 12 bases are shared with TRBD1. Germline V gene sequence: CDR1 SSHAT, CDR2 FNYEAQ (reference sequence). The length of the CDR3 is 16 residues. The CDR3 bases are TGTGCTAGCAGCTTAGGGACAGGGGGCGGTTATTCACCCCTCCACTTT. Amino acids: CASSLGTGGGYSPLHF.

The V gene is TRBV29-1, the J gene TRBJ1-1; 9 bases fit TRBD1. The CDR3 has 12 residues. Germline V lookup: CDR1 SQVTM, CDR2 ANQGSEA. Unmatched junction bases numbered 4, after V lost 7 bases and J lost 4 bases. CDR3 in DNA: TGCAGCGCCTACAGGGGGCCCACTGAAGCTTTCTTT. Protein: CSAYRGPTEAFF.

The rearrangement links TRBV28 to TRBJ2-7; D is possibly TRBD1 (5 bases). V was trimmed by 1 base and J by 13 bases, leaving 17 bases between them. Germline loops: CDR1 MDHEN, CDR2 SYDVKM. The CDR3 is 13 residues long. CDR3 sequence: CASSLLVLGHSYF. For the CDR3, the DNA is TGTGCCAGCAGTTTATTAGTTCTAGGACATTCTTACTTC.

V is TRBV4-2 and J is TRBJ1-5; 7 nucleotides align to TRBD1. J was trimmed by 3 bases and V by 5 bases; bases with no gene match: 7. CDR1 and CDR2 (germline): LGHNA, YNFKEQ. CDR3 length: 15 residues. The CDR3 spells CASSKRQGDNQPQHF. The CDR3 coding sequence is TGTGCCAGCAGCAAACGACAGGGTGACAATCAGCCCCAGCATTTT.